This T cell receptor beta chain originates from a study of shared clonotypes between healthy human individuals. Study results and limitations: Naive subsets typically showed greater estimated richness than memory subsets. All-four-donor shared clonotypes had higher generation probabilities than non-shared clonotypes did.

Splitting of each subset's genomic DNA was done evenly across several immunoSEQ plates. Clones were read by immunoSEQ multiplex PCR, and TCRdb kept only the in-frame ones, dropping some. Here the sample spans some 2,500,000 clones, over 85% being singletons. After removal of 5 bases from V and 3 bases from J, the junction contained 7 bases not matched to a gene. The germline V gene encodes CDR1 SGHAT and CDR2 FQNNGV. The CDR3 is 15 amino acids. About this clone: The target antigen is unknown.

This TCR derives from a young man in good health. Some clones in this sample may be carry-over from other donors' samples. The sequenced sample consisted of naive CD4+ T cells from PBMCs. Stated subset: CD45RA+ positively selected. The chain combines TRBV11-2 with TRBJ2-7, with 10 bases matching TRBD1. The DNA for the CDR3 is TGTGCCAGCAGCCCACAGACAGGGGGCGGCTACGAGCAGTACTTC. It codes for CASSPQTGGGYEQYF.